These 31 T cell receptor beta chains originate from one sample sequenced in a study of immune heterogeneity within non-small cell lung tumors. Template material comprised bulk tumor genomic DNA at 600 ng per sample. Surgeons took several biopsies per primary tumor, spaced far apart, during surgery. It was patients with untreated, newly diagnosed non-small cell lung cancer who underwent curative surgery. Amplifying TCR beta CDR3 involved multiplex PCR carried out with 32 V and 13 J primers. TCRdb analysed the multiplex PCR reads with MiXCR anew, one entry per CDR3 protein. The profile shows 15,000 to 20,000 distinct CDR3 sequences, approximately 30% of them singletons. The sample consisted of lung tumor tissue. The origin of the receptors is a middle-aged man with non-small cell lung cancer.

This clonotype was picked up many times. This rearrangement joins TRBV12-3 or TRBV12-4 to TRBJ2-2; 7 nucleotides agree with TRBD1. J gave up 5 bases and V 4 bases, and 7 bases lay outside the gene matches. This CDR3 comprises 15 residues. The CDR3 sequence is CASSSTGAGTGELFF. The DNA for the CDR3 is TGTGCCAGCAGTTCCACAGGGGCAGGGACCGGGGAGCTGTTTTTT.

This clonotype appeared many times. The rearrangement uses TRBV11-2 and TRBJ1-4; possibly TRBD1 for D (5 bases). Germline V lookup: CDR1 SGHAT, CDR2 FQNNGV. There are 14 residues in the CDR3. V dropped 0 bases and J dropped 3 bases, with 5 bases sitting between them. This chain's CDR3 is CASSLEGANEKLFF. In DNA, the CDR3 is TGTGCCAGCAGCTTAGAAGGGGCTAATGAAAAACTGTTTTTT.

This clonotype showed up just a few times. V and J are TRBV10-3 and TRBJ1-4; D unclear. This CDR3 comprises 13 residues. Germline assignment: CDR1 ENHRY and CDR2 SYGVKD. Trimming stripped 0 bases from V and 8 bases from J, with 7 bases between. CDR3 protein: CAISESILEKLFF. CDR3 in DNA: TGTGCCATCAGTGAGTCGATTCTGGAAAAACTGTTTTTT.

Ten or more counts support this clonotype. The chain joins TRBV12-5 to TRBJ1-5, with 9 nucleotides matching TRBD1. The CDR3 spans 15 residues. Germline assignment: CDR1 LGHNT and CDR2 FRNRAP. After removal of 5 bases from V and 3 bases from J, the junction contained 5 bases not matched to a gene. CDR3 nucleotides: TGTGCTAGTGGTGTGGGGACAGGGTCCAATCAGCCCCAGCATTTT. This gives the protein CASGVGTGSNQPQHF.

Details on this clonotype: A much larger clonotype is one base distant, so this may be a read error. This chain connects TRBV5-6 to TRBJ1-2; D gene ambiguous. This CDR3 has 15 residues. V shed 8 bases and J shed 7 bases, with 24 bases lying between them. From germline, CDR1 is SGHDT and CDR2 YYEEEE. CDR3 protein: CARSPYRIQTGGYTF. The CDR3 DNA follows: TGTGCCAGAAGCCCGTACCGGATCCAGACGGGTGGCTACACCTTC.

By share of the sample, this clonotype is medium-sized. This chain uses TRBV5-1 with TRBJ1-2; D perhaps matches TRBD1 (6 bases). Trimming removed 0 bases at V and 2 bases at J, with 8 bases between. This CDR3 contains 14 residues. The V gene's germline CDR1 is SGHRS and CDR2 YFSETQ. The CDR3 coding sequence is TGCGCCAGCAGCTTGGACAGGGAGAACTATGGCTACACCTTC. Its protein product is CASSLDRENYGYTF.

J is TRBJ2-7 and V is TRBV5-4, with D maybe TRBD1 (6 bases). With 0 bases removed from V and 3 bases from J, the gap between germline ends came to 7 bases. The CDR3 is 13 amino acids. Germline CDR1 reads SGHNT; CDR2 reads YYREEE (reference sequence). The CDR3 region is CASSLDRVYEQYF. CDR3 coding DNA: TGTGCCAGCAGCTTGGACAGGGTCTACGAGCAGTACTTC.

The genes are TRBV4-1 and TRBJ2-1; TRBD1 matches at 11 bases. Per the germline V gene, CDR1 is MGHRA and CDR2 is YSYEKL. The CDR3 has 15 residues. Trimming removed 5 bases from V and 8 bases from J; junction bases left unmatched: 8. The CDR3: CASSSRDRGFDEQFF. CDR3 in DNA: TGCGCCAGCAGCTCCCGGGACAGGGGGTTTGATGAGCAGTTCTTC.

Remarks on this clonotype: This may stem from a read error, because a much larger clone lies one nucleotide away. The V call is TRBV7-8, the J call TRBJ1-6; 7 bases fit TRBD1. With 0 bases clipped from V and 0 bases from J, the junction kept 5 bases outside the gene matches. The CDR3 spans 18 residues. Germline CDR1 SGHVS, CDR2 FQNEAQ. This CDR3 reads CASSLAGQRSSYNSPLHF. DNA of the CDR3: TGTGCCAGCAGCTTAGCGGGACAGAGAAGCTCCTATAATTCACCCCTCCACTTT.

This clonotype turned up a few times. This chain connects TRBV7-2 to TRBJ1-1; 7 nucleotides agree with TRBD1. The trim removed 4 bases at V and 4 bases at J, leaving 9 bases unmatched. CDR3 size: 15 residues. Germline V gene sequence: CDR1 SGHTA, CDR2 FQGNSA. The CDR3 sequence is CASSSQQGKITEAFF. The CDR3 DNA sequence: TGTGCCAGCAGCTCACAACAGGGGAAGATCACTGAAGCTTTCTTT.

A word on this clonotype: A read error may be the cause here, since a much bigger clone is one base away. The chain combines TRBV20-1 with TRBJ2-1, with 13 bases lining up with TRBD2. CDR3 size: 15 residues. J gave up 7 bases and V 4 bases, and 7 bases lay outside the gene matches. Germline V CDR1 and CDR2: DFQATT, SNEGSKA (reference sequence). The CDR3 sequence is CSAKTSGRSCNEQFF. The CDR3 coding sequence is TGCAGTGCTAAGACTAGCGGGAGGTCATGTAATGAGCAGTTCTTC.

This clonotype was detected a few times. The chain uses TRBV7-2 and TRBJ2-2; D may be TRBD1 or TRBD2 (5 bases each). CDR1 is SGHTA and CDR2 is FQGNSA in the germline V gene. V was shortened by 5 bases and J by 1 base, with 14 bases between the two germline ends. There are 16 residues in the CDR3. CDR3: CASSLMGVLNTGELFF. DNA for the CDR3: TGTGCCAGCAGCCTCATGGGGGTGCTGAACACCGGGGAGCTGTTTTTT.

Worth noting for this clonotype: A clone one base away is much larger, so this may be a read error. The V call is TRBV12-3 or TRBV12-4, the J call TRBJ2-1, with TRBD2 matching over 13 bases. This CDR3 has 17 residues. CDR3 sequence: CASSIGPGLAGYNEQSF. The CDR3 DNA reads as TGTGCCAGCAGCATTGGCCCGGGACTAGCGGGGTACAATGAGCAGTCCTTC.

This clonotype was recorded at least ten times. This chain uses TRBV6-1 with TRBJ1-1; 9 bases agree with TRBD1. The CDR3 runs 15 residues. Unmatched junction bases numbered 6, after V lost 6 bases and J lost 1 base. Germline CDR1 reads MNHNS; CDR2 reads SASEGT. The CDR3 loop is CASRWDRAANTEAFF. The DNA for the CDR3 is TGTGCCAGCAGGTGGGACAGGGCGGCGAACACTGAAGCTTTCTTT.

Within the sample, this clonotype is medium-sized. J is TRBJ2-7 and V is TRBV3-1; perhaps TRBD1 as D (5 bases). Germline V gene sequence: CDR1 LGHDT, CDR2 YNNKEL (reference sequence). V dropped 4 bases and J dropped 2 bases, with 15 bases sitting between them. This CDR3 has 15 residues. In nucleotides, the CDR3 is TGTGCCAGCAGCCTTAAACAGGTCCCTACCTACGAGCAGTACTTC. It encodes CASSLKQVPTYEQYF.

Many counts were recorded for this clonotype. The rearrangement links TRBV20-1 to TRBJ1-2, with 7 bases identical to TRBD1. The trim removed 0 bases at V and 6 bases at J, leaving 7 bases unmatched. The germline V gene encodes CDR1 DFQATT and CDR2 SNEGSKA (reference sequence). The CDR3 has 14 amino acids. CDR3 DNA: TGCAGTGCTAGAGATTTACGGGACAGAGATGGCTACACCTTC. It codes for CSARDLRDRDGYTF.

This clonotype was seen many times. This chain links TRBV27 with TRBJ2-1; weak D call: TRBD2 (6 bases). V was trimmed by 4 bases and J by 7 bases, leaving 17 bases between them. The length of the CDR3 is 15 residues. The germline V gene has CDR1 MNHEY and CDR2 SMNVEV (reference sequence). The CDR3 is CASSSSRLVGNEQFF. In DNA form, the CDR3 reads TGTGCCAGCAGTTCATCAAGACTAGTAGGAAATGAGCAGTTCTTC.

There are a few counts of this clonotype. A read error may explain this, as a much larger clone is one base away. The CDR3 DNA sequence: TGCGCCAGCAGTGAAGGCCGAATAGCGACTAGCGGGAACTCCTACGAGCGGTACTTC. Its protein is CASSEGRIATSGNSYERYF. This chain links TRBV10-1 with TRBJ2-7, with 11 positions matching TRBD2. CDR1 and CDR2 (germline): WNHNN, SYGVQD (reference sequence). This CDR3 spans 19 amino acids.

This clonotype is medium-sized (0.01 to 0.1%) within its sample. V and J are TRBV19 and TRBJ1-4; tentative D call: TRBD1 (5 bases). The CDR3 is made up of 14 amino acids. V lost 7 bases, J lost 5 bases, and 14 bases lay in between. CDR1 is LNHDA, CDR2 SQIVND, per germline (reference sequence). This chain's CDR3 is CASTRVLGNEKLFF. The CDR3 DNA follows: TGTGCCAGTACCAGGGTCCTTGGGAATGAAAAACTGTTTTTT.

V and J are TRBV5-6 and TRBJ2-1, with 7 bases fitting TRBD2. V lost 0 bases, J lost 4 bases, and 7 bases stayed unmatched. The CDR3 extends over 16 amino acids. Looked up from germline, CDR1 is SGHDT and CDR2 is YYEEEE. The CDR3 sequence: CASSLDGGSLYNEQFF. The DNA for the CDR3 is TGTGCCAGCAGCTTGGACGGCGGGAGTCTATACAATGAGCAGTTCTTC.

The chain joins TRBV6-1 to TRBJ2-3; D call uncertain. Looked up from germline, CDR1 is MNHNS and CDR2 is SASEGT. V lost 6 bases and J 3 bases, leaving 10 bases between the germline ends. This CDR3 has 13 amino acids. As DNA, the CDR3 is TGTGCCAGCAGGTACAGTTCTACAGATACGCAGTATTTT. Its translation: CASRYSSTDTQYF.

For this clonotype: No conserved phenylalanine or tryptophan is present at the end of the CDR3, so a read error is the likely explanation. This chain connects TRBV5-6 to TRBJ1-2, with D perhaps TRBD1 (5 bases). V was cut by 4 bases and J by 4 bases, with 14 bases left in between. Germline CDR1 reads SGHDT; CDR2 reads YYEEEE. The CDR3 has 14 amino acids. The CDR3 sequence is CASSTQQGVYGYTL. CDR3 DNA sequence: TGTGCCAGCAGCACCCAGCAGGGCGTCTATGGCTACACCTTG.

Of note for this clonotype: A read error may be the cause here, since a much bigger clone is one base away. The chain joins TRBV28 to TRBJ2-1; D is ambiguous. The V gene lost 5 bases and the J gene lost 6 bases, with 8 bases spanning the gap. Germline loops: CDR1 MDHEN, CDR2 SYDVKM. The CDR3 runs to 12 residues. The CDR3 here is CASSPWPNEQFF. In DNA, the CDR3 is TGTGCCAGCAGTCCCTGGCCCAATGAGCAGTTCTTC.

Comments on this clonotype: It may be a read error: a sequence one base away is much more abundant. The CDR3 ends on some other residue instead of the conserved phenylalanine or tryptophan, so this is likely a read error. This chain connects TRBV3-1 to TRBJ2-7, with 11 positions matching TRBD2. Germline trimming cut 0 bases from V and 6 bases from J; bases unmatched to any gene: 4. The CDR3 is 15 amino acids. Germline loops: CDR1 LGHDT, CDR2 YNNKEL (reference sequence). CDR3 coding DNA: TGTGCCAGCAGCCAAGAGACTAGCGGGAAGCGCGAGCAGTACTTA. Encoded protein: CASSQETSGKREQYL.

Many counts were recorded for this clonotype. This sequence joins TRBV5-1 and TRBJ2-7; 9 bases are a match to TRBD2. The CDR3 consists of 15 residues. CDR1 is SGHRS, CDR2 YFSETQ, per germline. V was clipped by 0 bases and J by 4 bases; unmatched bases: 5. This chain's CDR3 is CASSLGGLAIYEQYF. The CDR3 DNA sequence: TGCGCCAGCAGCTTGGGGGGACTAGCTATATACGAGCAGTACTTC.

The rearrangement links TRBV9 to TRBJ2-3, with D possibly being TRBD1 (6 bases). Per germline, CDR1 SGDLS and CDR2 YYNGEE. With 3 bases removed from V and 0 bases from J, the gap between germline ends came to 11 bases. The CDR3 contains 15 residues. The CDR3 bases are TGTGCCAGCAGCGGCCGGGACAAGAGCACAGATACGCAGTATTTT. This gives the protein CASSGRDKSTDTQYF. The whole variable domain, filled in from reference TRBV9 and TRBJ2-3, reads DSGVTQTPKHLITATGQRVTLRCSPRSGDLSVYWYQQSLDQGLQFLIQYYNGEERAKGNILERFSAQQFPDLHSELNLSSLELGDSALYFCASSGRDKSTDTQYFGPGTRLTVL.

About this clonotype itself: A read error is possible here, since a much larger clone lies one base away. In this CDR3 the conserved last residue, phenylalanine or tryptophan, is missing, so a read error is likely. The chain employs TRBV27 and TRBJ2-7; D might be TRBD1 (5 bases). Germline V lookup: CDR1 MNHEY, CDR2 SMNVEV (reference sequence). The CDR3 is 14 residues long. Trimming cost V 5 bases and J 1 base, with 12 bases left between them. The CDR3 DNA sequence: TGTGCCAGCAGTCCAAACCAGGGTTCCTACGAGCAGTACTTA. The encoded protein is CASSPNQGSYEQYL.

This clonotype is deemed medium-sized. V usage is TRBV20-1 and J usage is TRBJ2-7, with TRBD2 matching over 7 bases. This CDR3 spans 14 amino acids. After removal of 1 base from V and 2 bases from J, the junction contained 5 bases not matched to a gene. Germline assignment: CDR1 DFQATT and CDR2 SNEGSKA (reference sequence). In nucleotides, the CDR3 is TGCAGTGCTAGAGGGGGGGAGGGAGCCTACGAGCAGTACTTC. This sequence encodes CSARGGEGAYEQYF.

V and J are TRBV30 and TRBJ2-1; 14 bases align to TRBD2. The V and J ends lost 1 base and 8 bases, in that order; junction bases with no gene match: 7. Germline loops: CDR1 GTSNPN, CDR2 SVGIG (reference sequence). This CDR3 has 16 residues. The CDR3 sequence: CAWSGLGLAGDHEQFF. The CDR3 bases are TGTGCCTGGAGTGGCCTGGGACTAGCGGGAGATCATGAGCAGTTCTTC.

This clonotype came up many times. The chain links TRBV4-2 to TRBJ1-6; D unclear. The V end lost 4 bases, the J end lost 0 bases, and 10 bases lay between the germline ends. The CDR3 runs 16 residues. Germline V gene lookup returns CDR1 LGHNA and CDR2 YNFKEQ. The CDR3 nucleotides read TGTGCCAGCAGCCCCCCCGCCGGCTCCTATAATTCACCCCTCCACTTT. It specifies CASSPPAGSYNSPLHF.

This clonotype was counted at least ten times. The chain joins TRBV24-1 to TRBJ2-1; 11 positions match TRBD2. The trim removed 5 bases at V and 5 bases at J, leaving 4 bases unmatched. The germline V gene has CDR1 KGHDR and CDR2 SFDVKD. The CDR3 sequence is 15 residues long. CDR3 coding DNA: TGTGCCACCAGTGGGGAGACTAGCGGGGACAATGAGCAGTTCTTC. Translated: CATSGETSGDNEQFF.